This record covers a single T cell receptor (beta chain). Its target is unknown. The sample's time point: before natalizumab initiation. All PML patients were female, and all patients had earlier interferon beta. The entry originates in a study of multiple sclerosis patients with progressive multifocal leukoencephalopathy. TCRdb keeps only in-frame clones here, not all; method: immunoSEQ multiplex PCR. This table has fewer than 35,000 clones, 80% to 95% appearing once. V trimming: 5 bases; J trimming: 3 bases; junction bases outside the gene matches: 6. CDR1 is SEHNR, CDR2 FQNEAQ, per germline (reference sequence). The CDR3 has 17 residues. Overall study results and limits: PML-onset expanded TRB clones were detectable before and during natalizumab therapy.

This receptor was taken from a man aged 30 to 45 with multiple sclerosis. The sequenced material came from PBMCs. This chain links TRBV7-9 with TRBJ2-2; 13 bases are a match to TRBD2. The CDR3 is CASSPRTSGSYTGELFF. In nucleotides, the CDR3 is TGTGCCAGCAGCCCTAGGACTAGCGGGAGCTACACCGGGGAGCTGTTTTTT.